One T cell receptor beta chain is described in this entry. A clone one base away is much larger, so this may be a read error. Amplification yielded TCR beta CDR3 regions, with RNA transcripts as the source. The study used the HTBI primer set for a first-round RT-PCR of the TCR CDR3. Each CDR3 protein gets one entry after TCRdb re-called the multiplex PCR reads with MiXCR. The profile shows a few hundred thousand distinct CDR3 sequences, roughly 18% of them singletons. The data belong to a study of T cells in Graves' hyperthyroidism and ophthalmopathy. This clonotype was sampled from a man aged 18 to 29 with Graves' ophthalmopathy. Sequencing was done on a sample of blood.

CDR3: CSARGSPSGDEQYF. The DNA of the CDR3 is TGCAGTGCTAGAGGAAGTCCTAGCGGGGACGAGCAGTACTTC. The V gene is TRBV20-1, the J gene TRBJ2-7; 9 nucleotides align to TRBD2. Looked up from germline, CDR1 is DFQATT and CDR2 is SNEGSKA (reference sequence). The ends lost 1 base at V and 5 bases at J; junction bases unmatched: 6. The CDR3 length is 14 residues.